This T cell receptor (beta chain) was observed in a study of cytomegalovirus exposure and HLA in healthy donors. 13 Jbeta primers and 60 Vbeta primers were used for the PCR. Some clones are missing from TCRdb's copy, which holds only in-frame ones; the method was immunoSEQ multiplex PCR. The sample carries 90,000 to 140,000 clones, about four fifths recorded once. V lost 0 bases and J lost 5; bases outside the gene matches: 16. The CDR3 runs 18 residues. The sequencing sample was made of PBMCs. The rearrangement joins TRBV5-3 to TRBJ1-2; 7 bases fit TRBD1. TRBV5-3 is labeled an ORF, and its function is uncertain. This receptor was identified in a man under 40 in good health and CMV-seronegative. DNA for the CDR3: TGTGCCAGAAGCTTGGGCCCCGCTTCGACAGGGTTATTTTATGGCTACACCTTC. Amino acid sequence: CARSLGPASTGLFYGYTF.